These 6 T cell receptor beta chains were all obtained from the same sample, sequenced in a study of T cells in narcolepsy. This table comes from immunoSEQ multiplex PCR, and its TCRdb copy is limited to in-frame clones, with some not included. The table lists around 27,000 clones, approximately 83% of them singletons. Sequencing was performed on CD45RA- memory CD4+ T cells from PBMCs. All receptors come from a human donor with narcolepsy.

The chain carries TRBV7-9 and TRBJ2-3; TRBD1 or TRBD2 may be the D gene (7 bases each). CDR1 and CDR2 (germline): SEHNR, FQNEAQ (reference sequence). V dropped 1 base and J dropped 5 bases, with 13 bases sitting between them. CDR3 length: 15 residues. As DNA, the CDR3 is TGTGCCAGCAGCTTAGGGCCCAGGGGGGGAGATACGCAGTATTTT. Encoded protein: CASSLGPRGGDTQYF.

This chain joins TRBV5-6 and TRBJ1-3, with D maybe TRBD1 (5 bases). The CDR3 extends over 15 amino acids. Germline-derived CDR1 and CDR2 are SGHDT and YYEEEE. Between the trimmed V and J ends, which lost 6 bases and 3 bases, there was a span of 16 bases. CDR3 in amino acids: CASIRFRESGNTIYF. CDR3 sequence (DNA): TGTGCCAGCATCCGATTCAGGGAAAGTGGAAACACCATATATTTT.

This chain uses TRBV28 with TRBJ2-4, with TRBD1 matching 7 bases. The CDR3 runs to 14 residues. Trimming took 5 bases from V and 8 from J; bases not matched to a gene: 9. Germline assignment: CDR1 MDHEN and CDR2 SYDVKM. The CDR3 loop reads CASSLQGKRDIQYF. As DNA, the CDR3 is TGTGCCAGCAGTCTACAGGGGAAAAGGGACATTCAGTACTTC.

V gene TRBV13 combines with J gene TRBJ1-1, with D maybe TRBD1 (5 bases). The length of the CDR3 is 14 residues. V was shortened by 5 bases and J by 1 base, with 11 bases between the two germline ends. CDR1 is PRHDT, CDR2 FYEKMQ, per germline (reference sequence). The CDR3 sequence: CASSLQGGNTEAFF. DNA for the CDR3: TGTGCCAGCAGCCTCCAGGGAGGGAACACTGAAGCTTTCTTT.

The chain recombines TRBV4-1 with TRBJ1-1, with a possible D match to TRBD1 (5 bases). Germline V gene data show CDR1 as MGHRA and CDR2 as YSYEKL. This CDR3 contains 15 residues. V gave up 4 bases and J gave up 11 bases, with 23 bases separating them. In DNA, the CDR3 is TGCGCCAGCAGCCGATCGCTCACAGGCGAAGGACCGGCTTTCTTT. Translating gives CASSRSLTGEGPAFF.

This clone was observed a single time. Here the CDR3 reads CASSYSTGNYGYTF. The CDR3 region has the DNA TGTGCCAGCAGTTACTCTACCGGGAACTATGGCTACACCTTC. The chain couples TRBV6-5 to TRBJ1-2; no definite D call. This CDR3 has 14 amino acids. Per the germline V gene, CDR1 is MNHEY and CDR2 is SVGAGI. Trimming stripped 0 bases from V and 2 bases from J, with 7 bases between.